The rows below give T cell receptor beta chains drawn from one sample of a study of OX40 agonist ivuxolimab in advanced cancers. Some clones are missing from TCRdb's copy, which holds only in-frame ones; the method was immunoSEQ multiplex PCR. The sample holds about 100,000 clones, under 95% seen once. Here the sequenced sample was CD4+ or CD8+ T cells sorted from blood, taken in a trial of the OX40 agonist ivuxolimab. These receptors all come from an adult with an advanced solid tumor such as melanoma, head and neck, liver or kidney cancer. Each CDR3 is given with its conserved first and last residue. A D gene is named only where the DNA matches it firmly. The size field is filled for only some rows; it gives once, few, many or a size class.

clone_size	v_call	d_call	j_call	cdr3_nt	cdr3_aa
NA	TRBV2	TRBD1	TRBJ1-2	TGTGCCAGCAGTGCCCATCCGGGACAGGGGTACTATGGCTACACCTTC	CASSAHPGQGYYGYTF
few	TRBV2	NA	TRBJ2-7	TGTGCCAGCAGTGCCCAGGGTGCCGAGCAGTACTTC	CASSAQGAEQYF
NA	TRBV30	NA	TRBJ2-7	TGTGCCTGGATCCCCAGGCGGACAGCCGACTTCTACGAGCAGTACTTC	CAWIPRRTADFYEQYF
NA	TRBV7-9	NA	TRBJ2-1	TGTGCCAGCAGCTCCCCACGGGGTGAGCAGTTCTTC	CASSSPRGEQFF
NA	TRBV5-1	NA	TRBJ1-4	TGCGCCAGCAGCTTGGATACCCCGCGTTTAGGAGAAAAACTGTTTTTT	CASSLDTPRLGEKLFF
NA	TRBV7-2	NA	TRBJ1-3	TGTGCCAGCAGCTCCCAGGAGCTCTCTGGAAACACCATATATTTT	CASSSQELSGNTIYF
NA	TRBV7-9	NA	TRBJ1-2	TGTGCCAGCAGCAGAGGACAGAACCCTAACTATGGCTACACCTTC	CASSRGQNPNYGYTF
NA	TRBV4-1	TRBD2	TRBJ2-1	TGCGCCAGCAGCCCCAGGGCTAGCGGGAGTGATGAGCAGTTCTTC	CASSPRASGSDEQFF
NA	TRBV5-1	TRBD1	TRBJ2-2	TGCGCCAGCAGCTCCAAATCTAATTGGGACAGTTCGAACACCGGGGAGCTGTTTTTT	CASSSKSNWDSSNTGELFF
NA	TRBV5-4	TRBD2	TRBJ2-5	TGTGCCAGCAGCATCGGGACTACATCGAGGGAAAGAGAGACCCAGTACTTC	CASSIGTTSRERETQYF
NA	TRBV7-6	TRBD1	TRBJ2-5	TGTGCCAGCAGCCCATCCGGGACAGGGCAGGAGACCCAGTACTTC	CASSPSGTGQETQYF
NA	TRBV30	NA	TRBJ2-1	TGTGCCTGGAGTGATCAGGGAGCCTACAATGAGCAGTTCTTC	CAWSDQGAYNEQFF
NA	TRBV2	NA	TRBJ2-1	TGTGCCAGCAGTGTTGGACCTTTTGACGAGCAGTTCTTC	CASSVGPFDEQFF
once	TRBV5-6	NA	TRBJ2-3	TGTGCCAGCAGCGAAACAGGTCTTACGCAGTATTTT	CASSETGLTQYF
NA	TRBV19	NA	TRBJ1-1	TGTGCCAGTAGTATTGCGGGGTTGAAGAACACTGAAGCTTTCTTT	CASSIAGLKNTEAFF
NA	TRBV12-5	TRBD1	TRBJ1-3	TGTGCTAGTGGTTTGGTCGACAGGGGCCCACCCCTTGGCTCTGGAAACACCATATATTTT	CASGLVDRGPPLGSGNTIYF
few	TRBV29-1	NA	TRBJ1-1	TGCAGCGTGCGCCAGCAACGGACTGAAGCTTTCTTT	CSVRQQRTEAFF
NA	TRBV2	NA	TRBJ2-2	TGTGCCAGCACCGTCGAGTTCGGGACCGGCGGGGAGCTGTTTTTT	CASTVEFGTGGELFF
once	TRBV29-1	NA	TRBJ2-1	TGCAGCGTTGAAGATTCGGCCTGGAGCTCCTACAATGAGCAGTTCTTC	CSVEDSAWSSYNEQFF
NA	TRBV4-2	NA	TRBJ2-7	TGTGCCAGCAGCCGGGGGACGGATTCCTACGAGCAGTACTTC	CASSRGTDSYEQYF
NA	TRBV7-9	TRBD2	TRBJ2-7	TGTGCCAGCAGCCTAAGACTAGCGGATTCCTACGAGCAGTACTTC	CASSLRLADSYEQYF
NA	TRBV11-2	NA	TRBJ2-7	TGTGCCAGCAGCTTAGATCCGGCTAGAGACGAGCAGTACTTC	CASSLDPARDEQYF
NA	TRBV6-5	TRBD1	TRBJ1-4	TGTGCCAGCAGTTTTCAGGGGGCGCGAGAAAAACTGTTTTTT	CASSFQGAREKLFF
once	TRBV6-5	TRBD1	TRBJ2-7	TGTGCCAGCAGTACCCCCGGGACAGGGGATTACGAGCAGTACTTC	CASSTPGTGDYEQYF
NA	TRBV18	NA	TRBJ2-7	TGTGCCAGCTCACCACTGGACATTGGATACGAGCAGTACTTC	CASSPLDIGYEQYF
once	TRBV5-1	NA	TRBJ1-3	TGCGCCAGCAGCTTGAGTCCTGGGTCTGGAAACACCATATATTTT	CASSLSPGSGNTIYF
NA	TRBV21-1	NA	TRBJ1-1	TGTGCCAGCAGCCGCCTGACTGAAGCTTTCTTT	CASSRLTEAFF
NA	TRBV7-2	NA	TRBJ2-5	TGTGCCAGCAGCTTGATGTCACAGATCAACCAAGAGACCCAGTACTTC	CASSLMSQINQETQYF
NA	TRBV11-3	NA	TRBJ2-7	TGTGCCAGCAGCTTAGTCGCGTCCGAGCAGTACTTC	CASSLVASEQYF
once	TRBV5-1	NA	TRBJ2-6	TGCGCCAGCAGCTTGGTTCCTGACTCTGGGGCCAACGTCCTGACTTTC	CASSLVPDSGANVLTF
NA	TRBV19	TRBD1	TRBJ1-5	TGTGCCAGTAGTATTCTGAGACAGGGTAGCAATCAGCCCCAGCATTTT	CASSILRQGSNQPQHF